The 30 T cell receptor beta chains reported below all come from one sample, sequenced in a study of T cell changes during pregnancy in multiple sclerosis. Data came from immunoSEQ multiplex PCR; TCRdb stores just in-frame clones and leaves some out. This table holds around 120,000 clones, approximately 89% found once. The input for sequencing was peripheral blood, taken after pregnancy. Receptors originate from a female donor with multiple sclerosis, enrolled in a pregnancy study.

This clone was observed a few times. The J gene is TRBJ2-3, the V gene TRBV19; TRBD1 matches at 8 bases. Trimming at V came to 3 bases and at J to 5 bases, leaving 10 bases not matched to a gene. The V gene's germline CDR1 is LNHDA and CDR2 SQIVND (reference sequence). CDR3 length: 16 amino acids. The CDR3 DNA sequence: TGTGCCAGTAGTATTCGGACAGGGTCAAGTGAAGATACGCAGTATTTT. It yields the protein CASSIRTGSSEDTQYF.

V usage is TRBV7-2 and J usage is TRBJ2-7; 9 positions agree with TRBD2. The CDR3 is made up of 16 amino acids. Trimming removed 0 bases from V and 3 bases from J; junction bases left unmatched: 6. Germline assignment: CDR1 SGHTA and CDR2 FQGNSA. CDR3 loop: CASSLASAGGGYEQYF. The CDR3 bases are TGTGCCAGCAGCTTAGCGTCGGCGGGGGGGGGCTACGAGCAGTACTTC.

This rearrangement joins TRBV27 to TRBJ1-3, with D uncertain. From germline, CDR1 is MNHEY and CDR2 SMNVEV (reference sequence). The CDR3 extends over 14 amino acids. V lost 9 bases and J lost 0, with 12 bases in between. This CDR3 is CASSGLASGNTIYF. CDR3 DNA sequence: TGTGCCAGTAGTGGGTTAGCCTCTGGAAACACCATATATTTT.

The CDR3 DNA reads as TGTGCCACCAGCCCCACGGCAGGGAAACGGGAAAAACTGTTTTTT. Protein product: CATSPTAGKREKLFF. The chain is built from TRBV15 and TRBJ1-4, with D possibly TRBD1 on 5 matching bases. The CDR3 length is 15 residues. Trimming shortened V by 5 bases and J by 8 bases, and 18 bases separated the two germline ends. The germline V gene encodes CDR1 LNHNV and CDR2 YYDKDF (reference sequence). The full variable domain, with the rest looked up from reference TRBV15 and TRBJ1-4, is DAMVIQNPRYQVTQFGKPVTLSCSQTLNHNVMYWYQQKSSQAPKLLFHYYDKDFNNEADTPDNFQSRRPNTSFCFLDIRSPGLGDTAMYLCATSPTAGKREKLFFGSGTQLSVL.

The rearrangement uses TRBV5-6 and TRBJ2-1; TRBD1 agrees at 8 bases. This CDR3 has 16 residues. J lost 9 bases, V lost 4 bases, and 15 bases had no gene match. Germline V gene sequence: CDR1 SGHDT, CDR2 YYEEEE. The CDR3 DNA sequence: TGTGCCAGCAGCGGGCGGTGGTCGGCAGGGGGCAGTGAGCAGTTCTTC. It yields the protein CASSGRWSAGGSEQFF.

The chain joins TRBV7-9 to TRBJ1-1; D remains ambiguous. V dropped 5 bases and J dropped 8 bases, with 12 bases sitting between them. Germline V gene sequence: CDR1 SEHNR, CDR2 FQNEAQ (reference sequence). This CDR3 is 12 amino acids long. The CDR3 reads CASSRVDLEAFF. In nucleotides, the CDR3 is TGTGCCAGCAGCCGGGTGGATTTGGAAGCTTTCTTT.

The chain links TRBV5-1 to TRBJ2-4; possible D gene TRBD2, 7 bases. The CDR3 length is 16 residues. Trimming removed 0 bases from V and 0 bases from J, with 10 bases in between. Germline CDR1 SGHRS, CDR2 YFSETQ. The CDR3 nucleotides are TGCGCCAGCAGCTTGGAAGGGGGGGTAGCCAAAAACATTCAGTACTTC. Encoded protein: CASSLEGGVAKNIQYF. Looking up the rest from reference TRBV5-1 and TRBJ2-4 gives the full variable domain: KAGVTQTPRYLIKTRGQQVTLSCSPISGHRSVSWYQQTPGQGLQFLFEYFSETQRNKGNFPGRFSGRQFSNSRSEMNVSTLELGDSALYLCASSLEGGVAKNIQYFGAGTRLSVL.

The chain combines TRBV5-1 with TRBJ2-5; 12 bases agree with TRBD2. Per the germline V gene, CDR1 is SGHRS and CDR2 is YFSETQ. Trimming at V came to 1 base and at J to 1 base, leaving 2 bases not matched to a gene. The CDR3 totals 16 residues. Here the CDR3 reads CASSLRLAGAQETQYF. The CDR3 region has the DNA TGCGCCAGCAGCTTGAGACTAGCGGGGGCCCAAGAGACCCAGTACTTC.

The chain has TRBV19 and TRBJ2-7; a possible D gene is TRBD1 (6 bases). The CDR3 runs 15 residues. CDR1 and CDR2 from the germline V gene are LNHDA and SQIVND (reference sequence). The V end was cut by 3 bases, the J end by 4 bases, with 16 bases between. The CDR3 here is CASSINYGQRYEQYF. The CDR3 DNA sequence: TGTGCCAGTAGTATTAACTACGGACAGCGTTACGAGCAGTACTTC.

This chain joins TRBV7-9 and TRBJ1-1, with D possibly TRBD1 on 5 matching bases. The CDR3 has 14 residues. Trimming removed 5 bases from V and 4 bases from J, with 14 bases in between. The germline V gene encodes CDR1 SEHNR and CDR2 FQNEAQ (reference sequence). The CDR3 reads CASSAPAGGTEAFF. The DNA of the CDR3 is TGTGCCAGCAGCGCACCCGCCGGGGGCACTGAAGCTTTCTTT. The variable domain in full, completed from reference TRBV7-9 and TRBJ1-1, reads DTGVSQNPRHKITKRGQNVTFRCDPISEHNRLYWYRQTLGQGPEFLTYFQNEAQLEKSRLLSDRFSAERPKGSFSTLEIQRTEQGDSAMYLCASSAPAGGTEAFFGQGTRLTVV.

The chain uses TRBV7-8 and TRBJ2-7; TRBD2 matches 13 bases. With 5 bases clipped from V and 1 base from J, the junction kept 17 bases outside the gene matches. This CDR3 contains 20 residues. CDR1 SGHVS and CDR2 FQNEAQ come from the germline V gene. CDR3 sequence (DNA): TGTGCCAGCAGCACCTACAGACTAGCGGGGGGCAAACCAACGTCCTACGAGCAGTACTTC. Protein sequence: CASSTYRLAGGKPTSYEQYF.

The count of this clone is one. J is TRBJ1-5 and V is TRBV27; D uncertain. CDR1 and CDR2 (germline): MNHEY, SMNVEV (reference sequence). This CDR3 has 14 amino acids. The germline V and J ends were trimmed by 6 bases and 9 bases, with 18 bases remaining between them. CDR3 DNA: TGTGCCAGCAGACTGAGAGGTGATACGCGGCCCCAGCATTTT. It codes for CASRLRGDTRPQHF.

This chain uses TRBV7-2 with TRBJ1-1; D is perhaps TRBD1 (6 bases). V was pared by 2 bases and J by 3 bases, with 22 bases between. The CDR3 consists of 18 residues. Germline V gives CDR1 SGHTA, CDR2 FQGNSA. CDR3 region: CASSLHPPGVLGDTEAFF. The CDR3 nucleotides read TGTGCCAGCAGCTTACATCCACCAGGGGTATTGGGGGACACTGAAGCTTTCTTT. The variable domain in full, completed from reference TRBV7-2 and TRBJ1-1, reads GAGVSQSPSNKVTEKGKDVELRCDPISGHTALYWYRQSLGQGLEFLIYFQGNSAPDKSGLPSDRFSAERTGGSVSTLTIQRTQQEDSAVYLCASSLHPPGVLGDTEAFFGQGTRLTVV.

This clone was observed a handful of times. The chain joins TRBV27 to TRBJ2-3; maybe TRBD2 (6 bases). Trimming shortened V by 5 bases and J by 0 bases, and 9 bases separated the two germline ends. Per the germline V gene, CDR1 is MNHEY and CDR2 is SMNVEV (reference sequence). CDR3 size: 14 residues. The CDR3 nucleotides read TGTGCCAGCAGTATCGGAGGGAGCACAGATACGCAGTATTTT. Encoded protein: CASSIGGSTDTQYF.

CDR3 nucleotides: TGTGCCAGCACCCCCGGGGGACTAGCGGGGGAGGGCACAGATACGCAGTATTTT. Translation: CASTPGGLAGEGTDTQYF. The chain recombines TRBV4-2 with TRBJ2-3, with 14 positions matching TRBD2. The V gene end was trimmed by 7 bases and the J gene end by 1 base; junction bases not matched to a gene: 10. The CDR3 length is 18 residues. Germline V CDR1 and CDR2: LGHNA, YNFKEQ.

The chain joins TRBV9 to TRBJ1-2, with D possibly matching TRBD1 (6 bases). Germline values: CDR1 SGDLS, CDR2 YYNGEE. The CDR3 has 13 residues. V was trimmed by 4 bases and J by 5 bases, leaving 12 bases between them. DNA of the CDR3: TGTGCCAGCAGCTACGGACAGCGTTATGGCTACACCTTC. Translated, it gives CASSYGQRYGYTF.

The chain recombines TRBV7-2 with TRBJ1-3; D may be TRBD1 (5 bases). The germline V gene has CDR1 SGHTA and CDR2 FQGNSA. CDR3 length: 15 residues. V was trimmed by 1 base and J by 6 bases, leaving 13 bases between them. CDR3 sequence reads: CASSLVGPGSNTIYF. Here the CDR3 DNA reads TGTGCCAGCAGCTTAGTGGGGCCAGGGTCAAACACCATATATTTT.

V gene TRBV5-1 combines with J gene TRBJ1-1; tentative D call: TRBD1 (5 bases). The V and J ends lost 1 base and 4 bases respectively, with 8 bases between them. The CDR3 is made up of 13 amino acids. Germline lookup yields CDR1 SGHRS and CDR2 YFSETQ. DNA for the CDR3: TGCGCCAGCAGCTTGTTGGGGGGCACTGAAGCTTTCTTT. It yields the protein CASSLLGGTEAFF.

This clone was detected only once. V is TRBV20-1 and J is TRBJ1-2; no clear D gene. The CDR3 has 11 amino acids. Germline V gives CDR1 DFQATT, CDR2 SNEGSKA (reference sequence). Trimming removed 5 bases from V and 8 bases from J, with 12 bases in between. CDR3 nucleotide sequence: TGCAGTGCTTACCGGGTTCGGGGCTACACCTTC. It is translated as CSAYRVRGYTF.

The chain links TRBV4-2 to TRBJ2-1, with 7 bases that match TRBD2. The germline V gene encodes CDR1 LGHNA and CDR2 YNFKEQ. This CDR3 spans 16 amino acids. The V gene end was trimmed by 0 bases and the J gene end by 2 bases; junction bases not matched to a gene: 4. CDR3 sequence (DNA): TGTGCCAGCAGCCAAGAAGTGCTAGCGGCCTACAATGAGCAGTTCTTC. The encoded protein is CASSQEVLAAYNEQFF.

V gene TRBV5-1 combines with J gene TRBJ1-2, with D possibly matching TRBD1 (6 bases). Germline loops: CDR1 SGHRS, CDR2 YFSETQ. This CDR3 is built from 14 residues. With 0 bases removed from V and 8 bases from J, the gap between germline ends came to 14 bases. Here the CDR3 reads CASSLAHREGGYTF. In DNA, the CDR3 is TGCGCCAGCAGCTTGGCCCACAGGGAGGGGGGCTACACCTTC.

This chain uses TRBV15 with TRBJ1-5, with D maybe TRBD1 (5 bases). Trimming took off 0 bases at V and 3 bases at J, with 9 bases between the two ends. There are 15 residues in the CDR3. Germline CDR1 and CDR2: LNHNV and YYDKDF (reference sequence). The CDR3 protein is CATSRESGDNQPQHF. The CDR3 DNA sequence: TGTGCCACCAGCAGAGAATCGGGGGACAATCAGCCCCAGCATTTT. The full variable domain, with the rest looked up from reference TRBV15 and TRBJ1-5, is DAMVIQNPRYQVTQFGKPVTLSCSQTLNHNVMYWYQQKSSQAPKLLFHYYDKDFNNEADTPDNFQSRRPNTSFCFLDIRSPGLGDTAMYLCATSRESGDNQPQHFGDGTRLSIL.

The chain carries TRBV29-1 and TRBJ1-1, with 7 positions matching TRBD1. The junction had 8 bases not matched to a gene; V was cut back by 5 bases and J by 8 bases. This CDR3 has 12 residues. Germline assignment: CDR1 SQVTM and CDR2 ANQGSEA. The CDR3 coding sequence is TGCAGCGTTACTAGGTCAGGGGGAGAAGCTTTCTTT. It encodes CSVTRSGGEAFF.

CDR3 sequence: CASSSQLAGDSTDTQYF. The CDR3, as DNA: TGTGCCAGCAGCTCACAACTAGCGGGGGATTCCACAGATACGCAGTATTTT. The J gene is TRBJ2-3, the V gene TRBV7-9; 11 positions agree with TRBD2. V was pared by 4 bases and J by 2 bases, with 8 bases of the junction left unmatched. CDR3 length: 17 amino acids. Looked up from germline, CDR1 is SEHNR and CDR2 is FQNEAQ (reference sequence).

On this clone itself: The sample has other DNA sequences that encode this CDR3 too. The J gene is TRBJ2-7, the V gene TRBV6-5; D remains unclear. The germline CDR1 and CDR2 sequences are MNHEY and SVGAGI. The CDR3 is 12 residues long. Trimming removed 3 bases at V and 4 bases at J, with 7 bases between. The CDR3 DNA reads as TGTGCCAGCAGTTATCGCGGTTACGAGCAGTACTTC. It is translated as CASSYRGYEQYF.

The rearrangement links TRBV28 to TRBJ1-3, with 8 bases matching TRBD1. Per germline, CDR1 MDHEN and CDR2 SYDVKM. V shed 4 bases and J 0 bases; nucleotides not matched to a gene: 8. CDR3 length equals 17 residues. The CDR3 DNA is TGTGCCAGCAGTTCTTACCAGGGGGCTGGCTCTGGAAACACCATATATTTT. Its protein product is CASSSYQGAGSGNTIYF.

In nucleotides, the CDR3 is TGTGCCAGCAGTTACTCGCCTTGGGGAGAGGATCAGCCCCAGCATTTT. Translating it yields CASSYSPWGEDQPQHF. The genes are TRBV6-6 and TRBJ1-5; no reliable D call. Trimming pared 0 bases from V and 5 bases from J, leaving 14 bases between. Germline CDR1 MNHNY, CDR2 SVGAGI (reference sequence). The CDR3 is 16 amino acids.

The gene calls are TRBV5-1 and TRBJ1-2, with unresolved D. V shed 4 bases and J shed 6 bases, with 13 bases lying between them. Germline CDR1 and CDR2: SGHRS and YFSETQ. The CDR3 is made up of 13 amino acids. CDR3 nucleotides: TGCGCCAGCAGCCTGGGGAGTAAGGATGGCTACACCTTC. This gives the protein CASSLGSKDGYTF. The complete variable domain, with remaining parts taken from reference TRBV5-1 and TRBJ1-2, reads KAGVTQTPRYLIKTRGQQVTLSCSPISGHRSVSWYQQTPGQGLQFLFEYFSETQRNKGNFPGRFSGRQFSNSRSEMNVSTLELGDSALYLCASSLGSKDGYTFGSGTRLTVV.

The chain couples TRBV2 to TRBJ2-1; the match to TRBD2 covers 11 bases. V shed 6 bases and J 0 bases; nucleotides not matched to a gene: 4. This CDR3 region has 16 residues. Per germline, CDR1 SNHLY and CDR2 FYNNEI. The DNA of the CDR3 is TGTGCCAGCAGGGAACTAGCGGGGGACTCCTACAATGAGCAGTTCTTC. This codes for CASRELAGDSYNEQFF. Filled out from reference TRBV2 and TRBJ2-1, the complete variable domain reads EPEVTQTPSHQVTQMGQEVILRCVPISNHLYFYWYRQILGQKVEFLVSFYNNEISEKSEIFDDQFSVERPDGSNFTLKIRSTKLEDSAMYFCASRELAGDSYNEQFFGPGTRLTVL.

This chain links TRBV6-1 with TRBJ1-1; D might be TRBD1 (6 bases). Trimming cost V 7 bases and J 4 bases, with 13 bases left between them. The germline CDR1 and CDR2 sequences are MNHNS and SASEGT. The length of the CDR3 is 13 residues. CDR3 loop: CASKGGGFTEAFF. CDR3 nucleotides: TGTGCCAGCAAGGGGGGGGGATTCACTGAAGCTTTCTTT.